This T cell receptor (beta chain) came from a study of blood T cell repertoires in COVID-19 (dated by TCRdb to about 2020). Broadly, across the study: Samples covering the acute and convalescent phases of COVID-19 were provided by collaborators in the United States, Italy and Spain. The repertoires were released in a freely available public database meant as a resource for research on the immune response to SARS-CoV-2. The samples were drawn from two sources: the first 160 participants of the ongoing ImmuneRACE study, and 1,200 or so subjects contributed by 6 global collaborators. The prospective study material was composed of cDNA or gDNA derived from T cells, B-cell-depleted T cells, or PBMCs. Nearly every sample came with metadata listing a de-identified subject ID, COVID-19 status, age in years and sex. Deeply sampled blood TCRbeta repertoires from subjects exposed to, actively infected with, or recovered from COVID-19 were included in the dataset. HLA class I and class II types, where available, came from metadata supplied by the sample provider rather than from assay-based typing. Paper-wide results and their limitations: How much clinical and demographic metadata was included differed by source and by participant, and the metadata was provided uncurated.

TCRbeta CDR3 regions were amplified from genomic DNA using the immunoSEQ Assay, a bias-controlled multiplex PCR. Under the source paper's analysis protocol: The number of nucleated cells in each sample was estimated from the amplification of reference gene primers within the assay. To quantify the absolute abundance of each unique TCRbeta CDR3 rearrangement, sequence reads were collapsed and filtered. Productive Simpson clonality was computed per sample as the square root of Simpson's diversity index over productive rearrangements. TCRdb re-hosts the immuneACCESS table, in-frame sequences only. Its copies lack some clones; in the studies checked, an unresolved V gene accounts for under half of them, and the cause for the rest is not known. The V and J calls and clone size were taken over from that table, and D and trimming were inferred from the DNA. The sample table lists hundreds of thousands of clones, approximately 85% of them with a count of one. The ten top clones hold roughly 2% of the sample.

Trimmed from V: 5 bases; trimmed from J: 11 bases; junction bases lacking a gene match: 6. The germline V gene specifies SNHLY as CDR1 and FYNNEI as CDR2. Taken from cysteine to phenylalanine, the CDR3 has 11 residues. The read is trimmed to its CDR3 DNA, 33 bases read in frame from base 1. In the prospective study, participants were 18 to 89 years old, resided in about two dozen geographic areas of the United States, and were enrolled through a virtual design. In the prospective study, cohorts were assigned on the basis of participant-reported clinical history obtained from a screening survey and a study questionnaire. ImmuneRACE Cohort 3 recovered participants were defined by two consecutive negative NP/OP PCR tests, healthcare professional clearance, or symptom resolution. Mobile phlebotomists in the prospective study collected whole blood, serum and a nasopharyngeal or oropharyngeal swab from every participant. Over an approximately 2-month period, participants in the prospective study had the option of providing additional blood draws and questionnaires. Before DNA extraction, blood samples from the prospective study were shipped at room temperature or frozen.

Points on this clone: No cognate antigen has been identified for it. No much larger clonotype is one base removed from it; base qualities were not supplied.

Sequencing was performed on PBMCs or T cells enriched from blood (not recorded which). This clonotype was obtained from a man younger than 40 who had recovered from COVID-19. This sequence uses TRBV2 and TRBJ2-7, with 7 bases in between that match TRBD1. The sequence in DNA is TGTGCCAGCAGTCTACGGGACAGCGAGTACTTC. Translated, this gives CASSLRDSEYF.